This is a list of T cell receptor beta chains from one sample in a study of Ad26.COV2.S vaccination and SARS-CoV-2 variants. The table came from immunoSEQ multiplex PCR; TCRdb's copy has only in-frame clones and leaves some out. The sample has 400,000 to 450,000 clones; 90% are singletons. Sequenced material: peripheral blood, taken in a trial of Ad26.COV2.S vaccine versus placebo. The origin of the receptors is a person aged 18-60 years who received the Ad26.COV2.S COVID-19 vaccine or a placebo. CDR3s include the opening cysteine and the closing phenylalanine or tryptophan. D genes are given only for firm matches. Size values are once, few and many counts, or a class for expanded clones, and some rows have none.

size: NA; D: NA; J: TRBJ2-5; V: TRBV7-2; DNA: TGTGCCAGCAGCCACAGAGGGGGACCGAAAGAGACCCAGTACTTC; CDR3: CASSHRGGPKETQYF
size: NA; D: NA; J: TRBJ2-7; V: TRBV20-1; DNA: TGCAGTGCTAGTAATCAGGCGGGATACTACGAGCAGTACTTC; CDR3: CSASNQAGYYEQYF
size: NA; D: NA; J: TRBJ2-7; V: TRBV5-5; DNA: TGTGCCAGCAGCCCAAACAGTTTTACTAGCTCCTACGAGCAGTACTTC; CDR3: CASSPNSFTSSYEQYF
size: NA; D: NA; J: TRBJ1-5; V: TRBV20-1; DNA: TGCAGTGCTAGTGGGCCAGGGTACTCGGATCAGCCCCAGCATTTT; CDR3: CSASGPGYSDQPQHF
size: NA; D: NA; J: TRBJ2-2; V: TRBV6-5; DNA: TGTGCCAGCAGTTATCGGACAGCCACCGGGGAGCTGTTTTTT; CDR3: CASSYRTATGELFF
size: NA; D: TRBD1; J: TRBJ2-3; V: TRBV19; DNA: TGTGCCAGTAGTCGGGACAGGGCTAGCACAGATACGCAGTATTTT; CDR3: CASSRDRASTDTQYF
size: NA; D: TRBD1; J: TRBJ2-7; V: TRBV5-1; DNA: TGCGCCAGCAGCCATCCGGGACAGCACTACGAGCAGTACTTC; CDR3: CASSHPGQHYEQYF
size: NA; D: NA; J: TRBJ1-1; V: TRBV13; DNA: TGTGCCAGCAGCACCGGACTCCCGAACACTGAAGCTTTCTTT; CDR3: CASSTGLPNTEAFF
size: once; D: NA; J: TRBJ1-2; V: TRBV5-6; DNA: TGTGCCAGCAGCCCCGGCAGGAGCTATGGCTACACCTTC; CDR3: CASSPGRSYGYTF
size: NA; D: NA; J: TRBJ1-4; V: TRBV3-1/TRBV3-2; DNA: TGTGCCAGCAGCTTTGCAACTAATGAAAAACTGTTTTTT; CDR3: CASSFATNEKLFF
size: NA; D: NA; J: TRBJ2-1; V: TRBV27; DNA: TGTGCCAGCAGTTCAACGGGACTGAGATACAATGAGCAGTTCTTC; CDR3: CASSSTGLRYNEQFF
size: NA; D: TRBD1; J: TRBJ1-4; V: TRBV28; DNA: TGTGCCAGCAGTGTTGACAGGGGGCTTAGGAATGAAAAACTGTTTTTT; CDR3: CASSVDRGLRNEKLFF
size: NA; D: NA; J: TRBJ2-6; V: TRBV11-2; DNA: TGTGCCAGCAGCGCTGGGGCCAACGTCCTGACTTTC; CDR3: CASSAGANVLTF
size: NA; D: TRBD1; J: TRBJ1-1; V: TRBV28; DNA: TGTGCCAGCAGGGGGACAGCGAACACTGAAGCTTTCTTT; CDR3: CASRGTANTEAFF
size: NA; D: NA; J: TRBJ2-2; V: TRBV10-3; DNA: TGTGCCTCACAGGGAGGTCTGGACCGGGAGCTGTTTTTT; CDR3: CASQGGLDRELFF
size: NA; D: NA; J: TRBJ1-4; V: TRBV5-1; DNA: TGCGCCAGCAGCTTTCTTTCAACTAATGAAAAACTGTTTTTT; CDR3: CASSFLSTNEKLFF
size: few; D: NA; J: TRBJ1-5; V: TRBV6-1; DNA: TGTGCCAGCAGTGATTCTCAGGGGCTTCAGCCCCAGCATTTT; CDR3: CASSDSQGLQPQHF
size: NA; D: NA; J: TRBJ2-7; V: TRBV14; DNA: TGTGCCAGCAGCCAAGTCAACGAGCAGTACTTC; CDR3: CASSQVNEQYF
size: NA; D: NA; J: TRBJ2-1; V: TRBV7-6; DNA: TGTGCCAGCAGCTTAGAATACCGATACAATGAGCAGTTCTTC; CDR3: CASSLEYRYNEQFF
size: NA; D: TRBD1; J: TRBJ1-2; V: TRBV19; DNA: TGTGCCAGTAGTACGCTTACTACCGGGACAGGTTACTATGGCTACACCTTC; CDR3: CASSTLTTGTGYYGYTF
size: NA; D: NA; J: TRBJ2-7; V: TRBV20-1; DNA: TGCAGTGCTAGAGACGTACGGGGGCAGTACTTC; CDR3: CSARDVRGQYF
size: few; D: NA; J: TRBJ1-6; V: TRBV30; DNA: TGTGCCTGGAGTCCAGGGCATAATTCACCCCTCCACTTT; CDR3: CAWSPGHNSPLHF
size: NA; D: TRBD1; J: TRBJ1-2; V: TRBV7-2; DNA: TGTGCCAGCAGCCCACAGGGGCCCTATAGCTACACCTTC; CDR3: CASSPQGPYSYTF
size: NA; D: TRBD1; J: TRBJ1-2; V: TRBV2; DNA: TGTGCCAGCAGTGAACGTCGGTTAGACAGGGGGCGCTATGGCTACACCTTC; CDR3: CASSERRLDRGRYGYTF
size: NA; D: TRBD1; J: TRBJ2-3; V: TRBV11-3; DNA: TGTGCCAGCAGCGCCGGGACAGGGACCACAGATACGCAGTATTTT; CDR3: CASSAGTGTTDTQYF
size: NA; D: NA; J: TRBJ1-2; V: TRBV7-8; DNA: TGTGCCAGCAGCTCCACAATCTGGGGGGGTAACTATGGCTACACCTTC; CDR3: CASSSTIWGGNYGYTF
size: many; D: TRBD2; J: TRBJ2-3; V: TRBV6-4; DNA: TGTGCCAGCAGTGACCGAGCGGGAGAGGTAGATACGCAGTATTTT; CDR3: CASSDRAGEVDTQYF
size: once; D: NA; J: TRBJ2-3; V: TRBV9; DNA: TGTGCCAGCAGCGCCGGAGATACGCAGTATTTT; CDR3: CASSAGDTQYF
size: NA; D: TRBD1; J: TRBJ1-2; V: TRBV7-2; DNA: TGTGCCAGCAGCCTGCCGGGACAGGGAAACTTTGCTGGCTACACCTTC; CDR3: CASSLPGQGNFAGYTF
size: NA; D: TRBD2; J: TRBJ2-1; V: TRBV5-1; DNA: TGCGCCAGCAGCCCCCAGACTAGCGGATGGGGGGGTGAGCAGTTCTTC; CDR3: CASSPQTSGWGGEQFF
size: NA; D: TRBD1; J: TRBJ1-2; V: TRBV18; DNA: TGTGCCAGCTCACCGGCCGGGACAGATAACTATGGCTACACCTTC; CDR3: CASSPAGTDNYGYTF
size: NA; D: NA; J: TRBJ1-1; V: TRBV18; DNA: TGTGCCAGCTCAATCGGACAGTGGACCACTGAAGCTTTCTTT; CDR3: CASSIGQWTTEAFF